This T cell receptor (beta chain) was observed in a study of shared clonotypes between healthy human individuals. Method: immunoSEQ multiplex PCR; TCRdb's copy keeps in-frame clones and lacks some. The table shows roughly 2.2 million clones, with just under 95% occurring only once. The V segment lost 4 bases and the J segment 4 bases; nucleotides outside the gene matches: 6. Germline CDR1 and CDR2: SNHLY and FYNNEI. The CDR3 runs to 15 residues. The TCR comes from a man between 18 and 35 years old in good health. Some clones in this sample may be carry-over from other donors' samples. The sample was naive CD4+ T cells from PBMCs. Stated subset: CD45RA+ positively selected. The V and J genes are TRBV2 and TRBJ1-3; TRBD1 aligns across 8 bases. CDR3 protein: CASSAGQGVGNTIYF. DNA for the CDR3: TGTGCCAGCAGTGCCGGACAGGGAGTGGGAAACACCATATATTTT.